There are a few counts of the clone carrying this TCR beta chain. Its antigen is unidentified. Produced via immunoSEQ multiplex PCR; TCRdb's table is partial and in-frame only. This table has 50,000 to 65,000 clones, over 65% appearing once. Time point specified: baseline, week 1 (first vaccination visit). Treatment of the sample: pre-vaccination baseline after standard-of-care therapy. The entry originates in a study of a mutant IDH1 vaccine in newly diagnosed glioma. Study-wide results and limits: Induction of immune responses by the vaccine occurred in about 95% of patients.

V lost 1 base and J lost 5, with 5 bases in between. The V gene's germline CDR1 is SGHVS and CDR2 FNYEAQ. The CDR3 is made up of 12 amino acids. The receptor was derived from a woman aged 35 to 49 with glioma. This specimen was PBMCs, taken from a glioma patient treated with radiotherapy, temozolomide or both. The rearrangement joins TRBV7-6 to TRBJ2-5; D is unclear. The CDR3, as DNA: TGTGCCAGCAGCTTAGTGGGGGAGACCCAGTACTTC. Its translation is CASSLVGETQYF.